This T cell receptor beta chain was sequenced during a study of human T cells and chemical hapten exposure. Background on the study: Investigators sensitized around 2 cm by around 2 cm of upper inner arm skin with 2% DPC.

CDR3 length: 16 residues. V was shortened by 5 bases and J by 4 bases, with 21 bases between the two germline ends. Germline V gene lookup returns CDR1 SGHTA and CDR2 FQGNSA. This clonotype was counted once. Its antigen is not identified. The library gave individual cDNA molecules unique molecular identifiers. MiXCR, applied by TCRdb to the RACE reads, yields one record per CDR3 protein. Of fewer than 100,000 distinct CDR3 sequences detected, around 9.3% appear once; the ten largest clones hold about 2%. The time point was: patch test 2, 6 weeks after DPC sensitization. The treatment was: therapeutic diphenylcyclopropenone sensitization with weekly scalp DPC. Study outcomes and limitations: Because all patients had alopecia, their immune responses might differ from healthy ones. With DPC sensitization, TCRs exceeding 1 in 1000 frequency showed no change.

The V gene is TRBV7-2, the J gene TRBJ2-7, with D possibly being TRBD2 (6 bases). The sequence derives from a middle-aged woman with alopecia areata. Some clones in this sample may be carry-over from other donors' samples. The material was whole blood, obtained in connection with sensitization to the hapten diphenylcyclopropenone (DPC). For the CDR3, the DNA is TGTGCCAGCAGCCCCCCGGGGGAGCGGGCCCGTTACGAGCAGTACTTC. Encoded protein: CASSPPGERARYEQYF.